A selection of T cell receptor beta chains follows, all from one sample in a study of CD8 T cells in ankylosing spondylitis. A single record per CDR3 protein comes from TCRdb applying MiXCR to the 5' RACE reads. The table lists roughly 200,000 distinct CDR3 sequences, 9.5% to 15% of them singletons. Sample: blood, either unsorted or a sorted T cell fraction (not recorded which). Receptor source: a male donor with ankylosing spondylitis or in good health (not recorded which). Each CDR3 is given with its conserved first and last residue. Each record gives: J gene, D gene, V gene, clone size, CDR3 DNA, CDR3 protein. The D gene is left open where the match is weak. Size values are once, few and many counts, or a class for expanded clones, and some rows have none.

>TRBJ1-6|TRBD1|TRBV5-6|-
TGTGCCAGCAGCCTGCAGGGGGCGCGGGGTTCACCCCTCCACTTT
CASSLQGARGSPLHF
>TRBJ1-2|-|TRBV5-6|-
TGTGCCAGCACCATTTACAGGGCTTCTAACTATGGCTACACCTTC
CASTIYRASNYGYTF
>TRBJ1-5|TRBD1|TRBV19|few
TGTGCCAGTAGTTTTGGGACAGGGGGCCAGCCCCAGCATTTT
CASSFGTGGQPQHF
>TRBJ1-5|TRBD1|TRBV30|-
TGTGCCTGGAGCCTCGGACAGGGAGGTCAGCCCCAGCATTTT
CAWSLGQGGQPQHF
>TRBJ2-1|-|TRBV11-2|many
TGTGCCAGCAGCCCGACCCGCCCTTCCTACAATGAGCAGTTCTTC
CASSPTRPSYNEQFF
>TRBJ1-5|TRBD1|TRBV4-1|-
TGCGCCAGCGGCTCGGGGGACAGGGACCGGAATCAGCCCCAGCATTTT
CASGSGDRDRNQPQHF
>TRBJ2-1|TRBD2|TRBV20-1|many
TGCAGTGCTAGGGGACCGGGACTAGCGGACTACAATGAGCAGTTCTTC
CSARGPGLADYNEQFF
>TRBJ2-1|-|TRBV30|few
TGTGCCTGGAGTGGGGCGGCAAGCTCCTACAATGAGCAGTTCTTC
CAWSGAASSYNEQFF
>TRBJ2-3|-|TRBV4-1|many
TGCGCCAGCAGCCAAGATGACCCAGATACGCAGTATTTT
CASSQDDPDTQYF
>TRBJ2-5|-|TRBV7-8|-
TGTGCCAGCAGCCTGGACCGAAACCAAGAGACCCAGTACTTC
CASSLDRNQETQYF
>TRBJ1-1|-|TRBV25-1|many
TGTGCCAGCAGTGAATATAGAGGGACCGCCAATGAAGCTTTCTTT
CASSEYRGTANEAFF
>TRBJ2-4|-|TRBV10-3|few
TGTGCCATCAACCAGACGAACGCGGTTCGGACAGCGGACGTAAAAAACATTCAGTACTTC
CAINQTNAVRTADVKNIQYF
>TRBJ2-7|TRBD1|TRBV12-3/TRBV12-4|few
TGTGCCAGCAGTTTATCTCCGGGACAGTCCGAGCAGTACTTC
CASSLSPGQSEQYF
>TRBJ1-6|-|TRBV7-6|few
TGTGCCAGCAGCTTAGCGGAGGAGGGTGGTTCACCCCTCCACTTT
CASSLAEEGGSPLHF
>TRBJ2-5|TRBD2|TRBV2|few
TGTGCCAGCACCGAGGGACTAGCGGCCCAAGAGACCCAGTACTTC
CASTEGLAAQETQYF
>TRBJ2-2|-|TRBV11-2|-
TGTGCCAGCAGCCCAAAAGACAGCCTTACCCACCCTTCGGGGGAGCTGTTTTTT
CASSPKDSLTHPSGELFF